This is a list of T cell receptor beta chains from one sample in a study of Graves' ophthalmopathy and Graves' hyperthyroidism. TCRdb re-analysed the multiplex PCR reads in MiXCR, keeping a single row per CDR3 protein. This table has 500,000 to 600,000 distinct CDR3 sequences, 39% appearing once. The sample was peripheral blood or thyroid tissue (not recorded which). The receptors were sampled from an adult man with Graves' hyperthyroidism. Both conserved end residues are part of each CDR3. The D gene is left open where the match is weak. Some rows have no size entry. The others give once, few or many, or a class for an expanded clone.

CASSPGQGGLQTQYF TGTGCCAGCAGCCCGGGACAGGGGGGATTGCAGACCCAGTACTTC NA TRBJ2-5 TRBD1 TRBV11-2
CASTERGPANTGELFF TGCGCCAGCACCGAGAGGGGACCGGCGAACACCGGGGAGCTGTTTTTT many TRBJ2-2 NA TRBV5-1
CASSKETTGTAFYEQYF TGTGCCAGCAGCAAAGAGACAACCGGGACAGCCTTCTACGAGCAGTACTTC many TRBJ2-7 TRBD1 TRBV7-9
CSARVFGSGGEETQYF TGCAGTGCTAGAGTCTTCGGTAGCGGGGGAGAAGAGACCCAGTACTTC many TRBJ2-5 TRBD2 TRBV20-1
CASSLERELRKTSAGANVLTF TGTGCCAGCAGCTTAGAGAGGGAACTGCGGAAAACCTCTGCTGGGGCCAACGTCCTGACTTTC NA TRBJ2-6 NA TRBV7-2
CASSSPTYEQYF TGCGCCAGCAGTTCCCCGACCTACGAGCAGTACTTC many TRBJ2-7 NA TRBV10-2
CASSPLGSEKTEAFF TGTGCCAGCAGCCCCTTGGGGTCGGAGAAGACTGAAGCTTTCTTT NA TRBJ1-1 NA TRBV3-1
CASSENRVHEQYF TGTGCCAGCAGTGAAAACAGGGTACACGAGCAGTACTTC many TRBJ2-7 NA TRBV2
CSVAPAGTVAEAFF TGCAGCGTTGCCCCGGCCGGAACTGTCGCTGAAGCTTTCTTT many TRBJ1-1 NA TRBV29-1
CASSFHGRWADTQYF TGTGCCAGCAGTTTTCATGGACGGTGGGCAGATACGCAGTATTTT NA TRBJ2-3 NA TRBV12-3/TRBV12-4
CASSRGRQETQYF TGTGCCAGCAGCAGGGGGCGTCAAGAGACCCAGTACTTC many TRBJ2-5 TRBD1 TRBV12-3/TRBV12-4
CSATSGRASYNEQFF TGCAGTGCTACTAGCGGGAGGGCCTCCTACAATGAGCAGTTCTTC NA TRBJ2-1 TRBD2 TRBV20-1
CAISYWDLNQPQHF TGTGCCATCAGTTACTGGGACCTCAATCAGCCCCAGCATTTT NA TRBJ1-5 NA TRBV10-3
CSCVQGKNTEAFF TGCAGCTGCGTACAGGGAAAGAACACTGAAGCTTTCTTT many TRBJ1-1 NA TRBV29-1
CSAHPGVGETQYF TGCAGTGCCCACCCGGGAGTGGGAGAGACCCAGTACTTC NA TRBJ2-5 NA TRBV20-1
CASSFTALGVDEQYF TGTGCCAGCAGCTTTACAGCTCTGGGCGTCGACGAGCAGTACTTC NA TRBJ2-7 NA TRBV5-6
CSARGSGVGTGANVLTF TGCAGTGCTAGGGGGTCGGGGGTGGGCACTGGGGCCAACGTCCTGACTTTC NA TRBJ2-6 NA TRBV20-1
CASTVGFQPQHF TGTGCCAGCACTGTGGGATTTCAGCCCCAGCATTTT many TRBJ1-5 NA TRBV6-1
CSAGDSKRTQYF TGCAGTGCTGGGGACAGCAAGAGAACCCAGTACTTC many TRBJ2-5 TRBD1 TRBV20-1
CSVQGQGRTEAFF TGCAGCGTTCAGGGGCAGGGGCGGACTGAAGCTTTCTTT NA TRBJ1-1 NA TRBV29-1